Listed below are T cell receptor beta chains from one sample, sequenced in a study of PD-1 blockade in mismatch repair-deficient tumors. Sequenced by immunoSEQ multiplex PCR; TCRdb stores in-frame clones only, minus some. The sample carries 90,000 to 130,000 clones, 60% to 85% recorded once. Source: peripheral blood, taken roughly 13 months after starting pembrolizumab. All receptors come from an adult with mismatch repair-deficient cancer. CDR3s include the opening cysteine and the closing phenylalanine or tryptophan. Size is omitted from some rows. Given values are once, few, many or a class for expanded clones.

CASSLLGKEKETQYF 15 - TRBV5-1
CASSVYASGYNEQFF 15 once TRBV9
CAISEQGEVYGYTF 14 - TRBV6-1
CASSFPRRISTDTQYF 16 - TRBV27
CSVSSGSAAGELFF 14 - TRBV29-1
CASSPRDRPTYEQYF 15 few TRBV6-5
CASSSSSGAQYGYTF 15 few TRBV7-3
CSTSGGRSTVEQFF 14 - TRBV29-1
CASSRWEGQASYEQYF 16 - TRBV4-1
CASSSQGASDTQYF 14 - TRBV7-3
CASSLGGTDTQYF 13 - TRBV5-1
CASSINSDYEQYF 13 - TRBV19
CASRLEGGYTF 11 medium-sized TRBV5-1
CASSFGQVGEKLFF 14 - TRBV5-8
CASRGTSGNTGELFF 15 - TRBV2
CAISESSVLGPGTGELFF 18 - TRBV10-3
CASSVEGWSINTGELFF 17 - TRBV9
CASSQEAASGILPYEQYF 18 - TRBV14
CASSQLMAGGSYEQYF 16 - TRBV4-1
CASSQDGEVYEQFF 14 - TRBV4-2
CASSVVEAYNEQFF 14 - TRBV9
CASSGQERETQYF 13 - TRBV2
CASSTSTGELGANVLTF 17 - TRBV19
CASSEAVGSYEQYF 14 few TRBV2
CASSEFGGEETQYF 14 - TRBV25-1
CASSPPVGPYEQYF 14 - TRBV18
CASSSGSSYEQYF 13 - TRBV5-1
CASSPSGSDEQYF 13 - TRBV28
CASSLAGSSGNTIYF 15 - TRBV5-6
CASSEVERAGGDYTF 15 - TRBV6-1
CAAGVRGADTQYF 13 - TRBV6-5
CASSFSGRSDTQYF 14 - TRBV13
CASGWVNTEAFF 12 few TRBV19
CASSYGGSGANVLTF 15 - TRBV6-6
CASSLGRRNNEQFF 14 - TRBV7-6
CASSDFPVTYEQYF 14 - TRBV6-1
CASSPAGGSTDTQYF 15 - TRBV7-2
CASSPTGGTYNEQFF 15 - TRBV18
CASGSTSPENEQYF 14 - TRBV21-1
CASSLARSSGNTIYF 15 - TRBV7-6
CSVRQALNTEAFF 13 - TRBV29-1
CASSPLVDDEQFF 13 - TRBV5-1
CAWSGIAEQFF 11 - TRBV30
CASSLEGGGPDEQFF 15 - TRBV5-1
CASLTGLAGWDTGELFF 17 - TRBV25-1
CASSLPPGQLNTGELFF 17 - TRBV19
CATSRDLVNYGYTF 14 few TRBV15
CASSLYGLAGGSSYEQYF 18 few TRBV5-4
CASSTRQGLGGYTF 14 few TRBV19